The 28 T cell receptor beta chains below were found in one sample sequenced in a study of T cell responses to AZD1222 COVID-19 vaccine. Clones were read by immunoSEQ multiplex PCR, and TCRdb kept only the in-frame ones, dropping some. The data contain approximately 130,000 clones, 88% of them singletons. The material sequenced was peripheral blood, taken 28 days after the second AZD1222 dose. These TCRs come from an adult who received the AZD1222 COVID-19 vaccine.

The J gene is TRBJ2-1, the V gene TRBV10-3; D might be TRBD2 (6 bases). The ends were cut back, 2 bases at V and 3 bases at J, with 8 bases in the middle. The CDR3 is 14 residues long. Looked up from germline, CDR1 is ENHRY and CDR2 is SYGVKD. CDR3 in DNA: TGTGCCATCAGTGAGCAAGCGGGCTACAATGAGCAGTTCTTC. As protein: CAISEQAGYNEQFF.

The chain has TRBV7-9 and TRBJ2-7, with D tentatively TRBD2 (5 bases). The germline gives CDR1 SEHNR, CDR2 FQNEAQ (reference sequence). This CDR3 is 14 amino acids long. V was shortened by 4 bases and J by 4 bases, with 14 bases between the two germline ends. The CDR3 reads CASSSHLGIYEQYF. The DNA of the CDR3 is TGTGCCAGCAGCTCCCATCTCGGGATTTACGAGCAGTACTTC.

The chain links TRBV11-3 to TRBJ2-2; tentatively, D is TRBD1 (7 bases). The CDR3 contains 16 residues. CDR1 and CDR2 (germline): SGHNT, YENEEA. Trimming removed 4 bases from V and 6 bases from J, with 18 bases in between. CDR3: CASSSGGQNPSGELFF. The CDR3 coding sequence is TGTGCCAGCAGCTCCGGGGGACAGAACCCGTCCGGGGAGCTGTTTTTT.

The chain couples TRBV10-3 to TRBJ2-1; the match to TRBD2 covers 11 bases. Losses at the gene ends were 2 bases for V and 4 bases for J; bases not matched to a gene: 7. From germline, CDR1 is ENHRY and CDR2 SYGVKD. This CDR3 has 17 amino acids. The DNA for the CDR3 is TGTGCCATCAGTGAGACCAAACTAGCGGGAGTATACAATGAGCAGTTCTTC. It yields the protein CAISETKLAGVYNEQFF.

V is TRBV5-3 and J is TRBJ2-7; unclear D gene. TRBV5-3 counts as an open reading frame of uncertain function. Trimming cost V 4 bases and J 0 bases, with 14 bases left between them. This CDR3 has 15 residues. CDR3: CARSERRYSSYEQYF. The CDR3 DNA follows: TGTGCCAGAAGCGAGAGACGCTACTCCTCCTACGAGCAGTACTTC.

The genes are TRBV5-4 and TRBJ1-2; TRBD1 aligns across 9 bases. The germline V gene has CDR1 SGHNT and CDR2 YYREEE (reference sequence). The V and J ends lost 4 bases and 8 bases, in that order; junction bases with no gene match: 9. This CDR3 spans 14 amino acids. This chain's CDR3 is CASSPGTGNGGYTF. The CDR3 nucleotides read TGTGCCAGCAGCCCCGGGACAGGGAATGGGGGCTACACCTTC.

The CDR3 sequence is CASSQTGTGSDGYTF. The DNA for the CDR3 is TGTGCCAGCTCCCAGACCGGGACAGGGTCTGATGGCTACACCTTC. V and J are TRBV18 and TRBJ1-2, with 9 bases fitting TRBD1. The germline gives CDR1 KGHSH, CDR2 LQKENI. The CDR3 loop spans 15 amino acids. Trimming at V came to 6 bases and at J to 6 bases, leaving 11 bases not matched to a gene.

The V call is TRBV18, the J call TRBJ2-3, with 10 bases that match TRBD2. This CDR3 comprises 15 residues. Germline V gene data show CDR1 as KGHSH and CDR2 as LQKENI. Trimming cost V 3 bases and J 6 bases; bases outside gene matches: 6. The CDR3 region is CASSPVAGGLDTQYF. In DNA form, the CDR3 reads TGTGCCAGCTCACCGGTAGCGGGGGGCCTGGATACGCAGTATTTT. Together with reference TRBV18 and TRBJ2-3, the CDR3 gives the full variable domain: NAGVMQNPRHLVRRRGQEARLRCSPMKGHSHVYWYRQLPEEGLKFMVYLQKENIIDESGMPKERFSAEFPKEGPSILRIQQVVRGDSAAYFCASSPVAGGLDTQYFGPGTRLTVL.

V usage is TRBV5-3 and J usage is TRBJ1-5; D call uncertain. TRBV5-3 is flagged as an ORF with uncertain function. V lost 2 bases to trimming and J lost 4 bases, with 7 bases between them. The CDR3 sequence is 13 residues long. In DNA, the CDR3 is TGTGCCAGAAGCTTAAGGTTTAATCAGCCCCAGCATTTT. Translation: CARSLRFNQPQHF.

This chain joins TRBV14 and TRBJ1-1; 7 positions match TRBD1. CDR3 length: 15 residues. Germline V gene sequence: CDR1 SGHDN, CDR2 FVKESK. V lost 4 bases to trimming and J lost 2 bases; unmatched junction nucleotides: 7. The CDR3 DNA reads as TGTGCCAGCAGCCTACTGACAGGGCGAAACACTGAAGCTTTCTTT. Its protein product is CASSLLTGRNTEAFF.

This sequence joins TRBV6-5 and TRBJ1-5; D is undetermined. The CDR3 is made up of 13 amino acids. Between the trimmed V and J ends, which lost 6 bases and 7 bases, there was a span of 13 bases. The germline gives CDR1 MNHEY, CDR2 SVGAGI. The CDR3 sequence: CASSPRVGQPQHF. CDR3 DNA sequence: TGTGCCAGCAGCCCCCGGGTGGGGCAGCCCCAGCATTTT.

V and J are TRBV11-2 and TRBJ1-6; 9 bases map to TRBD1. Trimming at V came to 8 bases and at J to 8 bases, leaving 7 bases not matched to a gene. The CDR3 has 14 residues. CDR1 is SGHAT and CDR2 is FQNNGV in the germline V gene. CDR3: CASGTGQGDSPLHF. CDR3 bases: TGTGCCAGCGGCACGGGACAGGGTGATTCACCCCTCCACTTT.

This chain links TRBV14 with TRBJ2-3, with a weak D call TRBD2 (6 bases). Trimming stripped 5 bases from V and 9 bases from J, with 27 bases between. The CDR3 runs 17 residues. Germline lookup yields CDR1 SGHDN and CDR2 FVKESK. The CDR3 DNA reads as TGTGCCAGCAGCGTCCTGCAGCCCGGGACTGCCCTTTGGACGCAGTATTTT. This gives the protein CASSVLQPGTALWTQYF.

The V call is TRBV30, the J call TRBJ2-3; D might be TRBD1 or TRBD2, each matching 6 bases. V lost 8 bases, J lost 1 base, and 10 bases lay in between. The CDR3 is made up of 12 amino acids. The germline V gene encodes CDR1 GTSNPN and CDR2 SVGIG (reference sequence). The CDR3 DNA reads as TGTGCCCGGGGGCAGGGCACAGATACGCAGTATTTT. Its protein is CARGQGTDTQYF.

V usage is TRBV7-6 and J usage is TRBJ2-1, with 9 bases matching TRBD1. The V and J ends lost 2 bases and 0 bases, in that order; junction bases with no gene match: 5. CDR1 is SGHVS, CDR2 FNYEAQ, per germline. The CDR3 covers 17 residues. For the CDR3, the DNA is TGTGCCAGCAGCTTACAACAGGGGGCCTACTCCTACAATGAGCAGTTCTTC. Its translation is CASSLQQGAYSYNEQFF.

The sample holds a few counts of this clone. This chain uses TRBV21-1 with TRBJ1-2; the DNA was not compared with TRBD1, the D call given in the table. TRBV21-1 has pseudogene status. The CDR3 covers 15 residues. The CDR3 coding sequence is TGTGCCAGCAGCCCTCCCGAACAGCTCCTCTATGGCTACACCTTC. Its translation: CASSPPEQLLYGYTF.

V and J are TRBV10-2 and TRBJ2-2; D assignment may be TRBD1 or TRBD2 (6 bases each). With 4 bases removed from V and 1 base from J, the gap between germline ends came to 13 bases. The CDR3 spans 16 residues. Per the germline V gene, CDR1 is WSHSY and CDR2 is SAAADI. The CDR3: CASSAWGARNTGELFF. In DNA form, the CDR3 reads TGCGCCAGCAGTGCATGGGGGGCGAGGAACACCGGGGAGCTGTTTTTT.

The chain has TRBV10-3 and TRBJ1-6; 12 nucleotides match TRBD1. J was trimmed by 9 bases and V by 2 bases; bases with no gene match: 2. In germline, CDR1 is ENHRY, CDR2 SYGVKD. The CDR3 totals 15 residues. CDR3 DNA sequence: TGTGCCATCAGTGAGGGGGACAGGGGGCTTTCACCCCTCCACTTT. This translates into CAISEGDRGLSPLHF.

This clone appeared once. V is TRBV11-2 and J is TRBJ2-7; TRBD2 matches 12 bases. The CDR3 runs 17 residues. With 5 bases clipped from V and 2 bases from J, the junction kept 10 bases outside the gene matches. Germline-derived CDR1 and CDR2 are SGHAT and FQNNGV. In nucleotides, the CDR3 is TGTGCCAGCAGCCGAATCAGGACTAGCGGGGCCCCCTACGAGCAGTACTTC. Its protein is CASSRIRTSGAPYEQYF.

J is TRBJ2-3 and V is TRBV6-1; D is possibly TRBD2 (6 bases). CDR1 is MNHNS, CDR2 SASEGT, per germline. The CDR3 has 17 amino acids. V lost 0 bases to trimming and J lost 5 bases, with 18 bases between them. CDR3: CASSEARQSQGGDTQYF. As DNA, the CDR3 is TGTGCCAGCAGTGAAGCGAGGCAAAGTCAGGGAGGAGATACGCAGTATTTT.

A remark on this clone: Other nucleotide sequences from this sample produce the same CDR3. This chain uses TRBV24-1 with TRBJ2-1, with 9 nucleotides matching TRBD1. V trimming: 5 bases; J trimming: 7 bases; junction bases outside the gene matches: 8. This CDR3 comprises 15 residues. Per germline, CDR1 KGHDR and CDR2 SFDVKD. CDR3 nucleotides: TGTGCCACCAGTGTCAACTCGGACAGGGGAAATGAGCAGTTCTTC. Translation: CATSVNSDRGNEQFF.

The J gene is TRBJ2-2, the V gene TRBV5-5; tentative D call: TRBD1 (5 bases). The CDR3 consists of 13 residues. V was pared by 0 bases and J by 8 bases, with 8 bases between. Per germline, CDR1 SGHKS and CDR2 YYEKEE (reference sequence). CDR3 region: CASSLATEGELFF. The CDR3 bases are TGTGCCAGCAGCTTGGCGACAGAAGGGGAGCTGTTTTTT. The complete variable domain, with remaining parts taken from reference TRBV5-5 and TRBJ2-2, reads DAGVTQSPTHLIKTRGQQVTLRCSPISGHKSVSWYQQVLGQGPQFIFQYYEKEERGRGNFPDRFSARQFPNYSSELNVNALLLGDSALYLCASSLATEGELFFGEGSRLTVL.

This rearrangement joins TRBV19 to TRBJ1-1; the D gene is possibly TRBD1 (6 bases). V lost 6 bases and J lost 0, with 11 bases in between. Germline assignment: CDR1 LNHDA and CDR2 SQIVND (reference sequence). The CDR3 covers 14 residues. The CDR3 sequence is CASRYRDMNTEAFF. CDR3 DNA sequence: TGTGCCAGTAGATACAGGGATATGAACACTGAAGCTTTCTTT.

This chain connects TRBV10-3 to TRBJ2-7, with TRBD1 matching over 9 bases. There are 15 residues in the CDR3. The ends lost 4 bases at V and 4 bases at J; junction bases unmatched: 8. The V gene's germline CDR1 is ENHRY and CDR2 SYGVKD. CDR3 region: CAISVDRGALYEQYF. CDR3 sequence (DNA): TGTGCCATCAGTGTTGACAGGGGGGCTTTATACGAGCAGTACTTC.

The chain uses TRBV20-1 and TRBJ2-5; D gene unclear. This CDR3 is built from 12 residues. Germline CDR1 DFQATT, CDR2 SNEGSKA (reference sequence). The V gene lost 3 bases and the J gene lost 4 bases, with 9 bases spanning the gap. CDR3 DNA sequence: TGCAGTGCTAGTCGGACCGTAGAGACCCAGTACTTC. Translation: CSASRTVETQYF.

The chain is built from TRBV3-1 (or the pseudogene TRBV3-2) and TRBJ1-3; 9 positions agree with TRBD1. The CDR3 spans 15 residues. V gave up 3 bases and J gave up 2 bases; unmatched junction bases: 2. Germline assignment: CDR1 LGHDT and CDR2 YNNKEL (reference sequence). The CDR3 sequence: CASSQWDRAGNTIYF. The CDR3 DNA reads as TGTGCCAGCAGCCAGTGGGACAGGGCTGGAAACACCATATATTTT.

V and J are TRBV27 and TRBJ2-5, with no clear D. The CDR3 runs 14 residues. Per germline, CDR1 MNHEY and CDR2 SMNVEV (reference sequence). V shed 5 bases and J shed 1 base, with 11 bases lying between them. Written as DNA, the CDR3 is TGTGCCAGCAGTCCAACGAGAACCCAAGAGACCCAGTACTTC. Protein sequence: CASSPTRTQETQYF.

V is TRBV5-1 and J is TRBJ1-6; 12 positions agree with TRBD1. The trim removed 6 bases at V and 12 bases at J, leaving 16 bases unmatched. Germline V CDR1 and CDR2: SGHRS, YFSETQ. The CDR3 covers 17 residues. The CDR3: CASTLTSPGQGAGPLHF. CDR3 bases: TGCGCCAGCACCCTTACGTCGCCGGGACAGGGGGCCGGACCCCTCCACTTT.